This T cell receptor (beta chain) appears in the sequencing data of a study of blood T cell repertoires in COVID-19 (dated by TCRdb to 2018 to 2020). Describing the broader study: The collaborator samples originated in the United States, Italy and Spain and spanned the acute and convalescent phases of COVID-19. Nearly every sample came with metadata listing a de-identified subject ID, COVID-19 status, age in years and sex. The samples were drawn from the first 160 participants of the ongoing ImmuneRACE study and from over a thousand subjects provided by 6 global collaborators. Where available, HLA class I and class II types were obtained from metadata supplied by the sample provider rather than from assay-based typing. The repertoires were released in a freely available public database meant as a resource for research on the immune response to SARS-CoV-2. The dataset comprised deeply sampled blood TCRbeta repertoires from subjects exposed to, actively infected with, or recovered from COVID-19. The material from the prospective study consisted of cDNA or gDNA derived from T cells, B-cell-depleted T cells, or PBMCs. What the study reported, not specific to this receptor: The amount of clinical and demographic metadata varied by source and participant and was provided uncurated.

Collaborating institutions collected whole blood in K2EDTA tubes following their own protocols. For TCRbeta analysis, collaborator samples were shipped as frozen whole blood, as isolated PBMCs, or as DNA extracted from either sample type. The CDR3 sequence holds 14 residues, the cysteine and phenylalanine included. Of all the DNA, just the CDR3 is kept, 42 bases in frame from base 1. Taken from the germline V gene, the CDR1 and CDR2 loops are MNHEY and SVGAGI. Relative to germline, V is 2 bases shorter and J is 6 bases shorter, with 13 bases between their ends. In this sample, this clone turned up a few times. Its antigen remains undetermined. No base quality information exists; no much larger clone differs at one position. TCRbeta CDR3 regions were amplified from genomic DNA by means of the immunoSEQ Assay, a bias-controlled multiplex PCR. The authors processed their data as follows. Nucleated cell counts per sample were estimated from amplification of reference gene primers within the assay. Sequence reads were collapsed and filtered to measure the absolute abundance of every unique TCRbeta CDR3 rearrangement. For each sample, productive Simpson clonality was calculated as the square root of Simpson's diversity index across productive rearrangements. In TCRdb, the immuneACCESS table is reduced to in-frame sequences with V and J assigned. These tables do not hold every clone; where another copy was compared, an unresolved V gene accounts for under half, and the others remain unexplained. That table supplies the V and J calls and clone size; D and trimming were determined from the DNA. Counted in this sample were 250,000 to 300,000 clones; about four fifths of them appeared once. Together, the top ten hold about 3% of the sample.

Sequenced: peripheral blood. The chain uses TRBV6-5 and TRBJ1-2; the D gene lacks a confident call. This clonotype originated in a woman between 18 and 30 years old with acute or convalescent COVID-19. CDR3 protein: CASSYGQSTNGYTF. At the DNA level, the sequence is TGTGCCAGCAGTTACGGGCAGAGCACGAATGGCTACACCTTC.